A selection of T cell receptor beta chains follows, all from one sample in a study of T cells in Graves' hyperthyroidism and ophthalmopathy. MiXCR, run by TCRdb on the multiplex PCR reads, gives a single entry per CDR3 protein. The table has about 400,000 distinct CDR3 sequences, 15% to 18% seen once. Input material: blood. The source is a woman under 30 with Graves' hyperthyroidism. The conserved cysteine and the conserved F or W are not part of the CDR3 here.

ASSSRLAGGLSGANVLT | TRBJ2-6 | TRBV28
ASSDRQRYSTDTQY | TRBJ2-3 | TRBV6-1
AVARGSNEKLF | TRBJ1-4 | TRBV10-3
ASSYPPTARGYT | TRBJ1-2 | TRBV6-6
ASRWGLGTEAF | TRBJ1-1 | TRBV28
ASSPVGVHEQY | TRBJ2-7 | TRBV13
ASSFSRDSLQETQY | TRBJ2-5 | TRBV5-1
ASSLLPTSAADTQY | TRBJ2-3 | TRBV28
ASSFPAPNTEAF | TRBJ1-1 | TRBV28
SASSRLANEQF | TRBJ2-1 | TRBV20-1
ATSRVPRDTEAF | TRBJ1-1 | TRBV15
ASSVDWSSGNTIY | TRBJ1-3 | TRBV9
ASSYSTVPDEQY | TRBJ2-7 | TRBV6-5
ASSQVSIDEQF | TRBJ2-1 | TRBV3-1
ASSLAQGRQETQY | TRBJ2-5 | TRBV5-4
ASSLFRQSYRETQY | TRBJ2-5 | TRBV11-2
SVEGTYRAAEAF | TRBJ1-1 | TRBV29-1
SAVSGLAGGDEQF | TRBJ2-1 | TRBV20-1
ASSRSGQLISYEQY | TRBJ2-7 | TRBV12-3/TRBV12-4
ASSAEGGVNSPLH | TRBJ1-6 | TRBV2
ASSLPTGVYNEQF | TRBJ2-1 | TRBV12-3/TRBV12-4
ASSSHPGLGHNEQF | TRBJ2-1 | TRBV7-2
ASSGSPNTGELF | TRBJ2-2 | TRBV6-1
ATSEPSLTDTQY | TRBJ2-3 | TRBV24-1
ASRRQEGPYEQY | TRBJ2-7 | TRBV6-2/TRBV6-3
ASSRTPGGQNTEAF | TRBJ1-1 | TRBV11-2
ASSVEGFETQY | TRBJ2-5 | TRBV9
SARTQGQETQY | TRBJ2-5 | TRBV20-1
ASSPLGFTDTQY | TRBJ2-3 | TRBV18
ASSDRLLAGPVYGDTDTQY | TRBJ2-3 | TRBV27
ASSWTGSGETQY | TRBJ2-5 | TRBV3-1
ASSITAGWTGSTEAF | TRBJ1-1 | TRBV6-1
ASRAGPEQYNEQF | TRBJ2-1 | TRBV5-1
ASSESSWGGIAKNIQY | TRBJ2-4 | TRBV25-1
ASSFQNRAGYEQY | TRBJ2-7 | TRBV27
ASSQDLGGTANTGELF | TRBJ2-2 | TRBV4-2
SARVQIMNTEAF | TRBJ1-1 | TRBV20-1
ASSQEGRGKQY | TRBJ2-7 | TRBV4-3
SAWTSGMEQY | TRBJ2-7 | TRBV20-1
ASSYLGPYEQY | TRBJ2-7 | TRBV6-2/TRBV6-3
ASGEYSNQPQH | TRBJ1-5 | TRBV2
ASSQDSPGSEQY | TRBJ2-7 | TRBV3-1
ASSPTGPRYNEQF | TRBJ2-1 | TRBV6-1
ASSSPPTGPQETQY | TRBJ2-5 | TRBV6-2/TRBV6-3
ASSLVETQY | TRBJ2-5 | TRBV11-2
ATAQSGTRSNEQF | TRBJ2-1 | TRBV24-1
ATSSPGRSSNQPQH | TRBJ1-5 | TRBV24-1
ASSPTGSEQY | TRBJ2-7 | TRBV4-2
ASSLVGQGFSPLH | TRBJ1-6 | TRBV5-1